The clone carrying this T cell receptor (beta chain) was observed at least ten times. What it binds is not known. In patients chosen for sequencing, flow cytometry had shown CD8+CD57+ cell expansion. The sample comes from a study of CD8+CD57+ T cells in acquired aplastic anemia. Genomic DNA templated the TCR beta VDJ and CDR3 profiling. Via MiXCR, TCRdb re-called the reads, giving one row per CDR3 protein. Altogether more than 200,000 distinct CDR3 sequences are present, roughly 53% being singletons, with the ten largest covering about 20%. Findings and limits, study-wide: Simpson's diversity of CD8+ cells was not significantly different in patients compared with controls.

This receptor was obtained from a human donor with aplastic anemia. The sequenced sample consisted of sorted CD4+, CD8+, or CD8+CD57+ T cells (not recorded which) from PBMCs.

The CDR3 spells CASKEGTLANVLTF. As DNA, the CDR3 is TGTGCCAGCAAGGAAGGGACCTTGGCCAACGTCCTGACTTTC. This chain connects TRBV2 to TRBJ2-6; perhaps D is TRBD1 or TRBD2 (5 bases each). The germline V and J ends were trimmed by 7 bases and 6 bases, with 13 bases remaining between them. The CDR3 is 14 residues long. CDR1 and CDR2 from the germline V gene are SNHLY and FYNNEI.